The source of this T cell receptor beta chain is a study of blood T cell repertoires in COVID-19. For the study at large: Collection of acute and convalescent COVID-19 samples took place in the United States, Italy and Spain.

Per the study methods: From reference gene primer amplification, estimates of nucleated cell counts were derived. Method: immunoSEQ multiplex PCR; TCRdb's copy keeps in-frame clones and lacks some. Clone size and V and J calls were adopted from that table, with D and trimming inferred from the DNA. The data show about 42,000 clones, nearly 90% seen once. The CDR3 extends over 16 amino acids. From germline, CDR1 is LGHDT and CDR2 YNNKEL (reference sequence). Trimming cost V 5 bases and J 1 base; bases outside gene matches: 6. The chain carries TRBV3-1 (or the pseudogene TRBV3-2) and TRBJ2-2, with TRBD2 identical over 8 bases. The clonotype was recovered from a man aged 50 to 59 with active COVID-19. Sequences were obtained from peripheral blood. The CDR3 bases are TGTGCCAGCAGCTATCGGACTAGCCAGAACACCGGGGAGCTGTTTTTT. It translates to CASSYRTSQNTGELFF.